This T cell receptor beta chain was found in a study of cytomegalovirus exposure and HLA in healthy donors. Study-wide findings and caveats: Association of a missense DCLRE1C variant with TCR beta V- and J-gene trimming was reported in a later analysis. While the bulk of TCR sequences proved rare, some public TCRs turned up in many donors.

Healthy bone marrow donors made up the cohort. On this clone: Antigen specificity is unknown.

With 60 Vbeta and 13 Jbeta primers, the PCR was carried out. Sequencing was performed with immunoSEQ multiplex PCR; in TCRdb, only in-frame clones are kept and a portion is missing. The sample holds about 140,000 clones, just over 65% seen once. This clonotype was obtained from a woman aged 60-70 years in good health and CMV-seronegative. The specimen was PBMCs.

The CDR3 sequence: CASSLDLREGDGYTF. The DNA of the CDR3 is TGTGCCAGCAGCTTGGATTTACGCGAGGGGGATGGCTACACCTTC. The rearrangement uses TRBV5-6 and TRBJ1-2, with D tentatively TRBD1 (6 bases). The germline V gene encodes CDR1 SGHDT and CDR2 YYEEEE. The CDR3 has 15 residues. With 0 bases removed from V and 6 bases from J, the gap between germline ends came to 15 bases.